This is a list of T cell receptor beta chains from one sample in a study of cytomegalovirus exposure and HLA in healthy donors. Assay: immunoSEQ multiplex PCR; the TCRdb copy retains only in-frame clones and omits some. The profile covers about 120,000 clones, with under 85% appearing a single time and about 3.7% taken by the ten largest. The sequencing input was PBMCs. These receptors originate from a human donor in good health. Both conserved end residues are part of each CDR3. The D gene is left open where the match is weak. Some rows mark clone size as missing; the rest say once, few, many or name a class of expanded clone.

DNA: TGTGCCAGCAGCTTAGGGTTTAGTAATAATGAGCAGTTCTTC
CDR3: CASSLGFSNNEQFF
D: .
V: TRBV7-2
size: .
J: TRBJ2-1

DNA: TGCGCCAGCAGCTCCGGGGACAGCCCCTACGAGCAGTACTTC
CDR3: CASSSGDSPYEQYF
D: TRBD1
V: TRBV5-1
size: .
J: TRBJ2-7

DNA: TGCGCCAGCAGCCAAGTCAGGAGGAATGAGCAGTTCTTC
CDR3: CASSQVRRNEQFF
D: .
V: TRBV4-1
size: .
J: TRBJ2-1

DNA: TGTGCCAGTAGTATCTTACAGGGGGCAGGTGGCTACACCTTC
CDR3: CASSILQGAGGYTF
D: TRBD1
V: TRBV19
size: .
J: TRBJ1-2

DNA: TGTGCCAGCAGTTTAGGAAATAGCGGTCTCCTTACCACAGATACGCAGTATTTT
CDR3: CASSLGNSGLLTTDTQYF
D: .
V: TRBV28
size: .
J: TRBJ2-3

DNA: TGTGCCAGCAGTCGGGAGGGAGGGGGAGATGGGCCCCAGCATTTT
CDR3: CASSREGGGDGPQHF
D: .
V: TRBV6-5
size: .
J: TRBJ1-5

DNA: TGTGCCAGCAACGAGGGCACTACCTACGAGCAGTACTTC
CDR3: CASNEGTTYEQYF
D: .
V: TRBV28
size: .
J: TRBJ2-7

DNA: TGTGCCAGCAGCAACGCAGGGGCCAAAAACATTCAGTACTTC
CDR3: CASSNAGAKNIQYF
D: .
V: TRBV11-2
size: .
J: TRBJ2-4

DNA: TGTGCCAGCAGCTCCAGGAGCGGGATTGCCAGGGAGCTGTTTTTT
CDR3: CASSSRSGIARELFF
D: TRBD2
V: TRBV11-2
size: .
J: TRBJ2-2

DNA: TGTGCCAGCAGTTTCTGGGGGGGGACCACCTACGGGCAGTACTTC
CDR3: CASSFWGGTTYGQYF
D: TRBD2
V: TRBV28
size: .
J: TRBJ2-7

DNA: TGTGCCAGCACCCAAGGAGGCGGGGTAGGCTACACCTTC
CDR3: CASTQGGGVGYTF
D: .
V: TRBV6-1
size: few
J: TRBJ1-2

DNA: TGTGCCAGCAGTGAATCCACAAGGGGCTACGAGCAGTACTTC
CDR3: CASSESTRGYEQYF
D: .
V: TRBV25-1
size: once
J: TRBJ2-7

DNA: TGTGCCAGCAGTTACGGGACTAGCGGCCCTCCGGATACGCAGTATTTT
CDR3: CASSYGTSGPPDTQYF
D: TRBD2
V: TRBV6-6
size: once
J: TRBJ2-3

DNA: TGTGCCAGCAGCTTAGCGGGAGCAATCATGGAGTACTTC
CDR3: CASSLAGAIMEYF
D: .
V: TRBV7-9
size: few
J: TRBJ2-7

DNA: TGTGCCATCAGTGAGTCTTGGACTAGCACAGATACGCAGTATTTT
CDR3: CAISESWTSTDTQYF
D: .
V: TRBV10-3
size: .
J: TRBJ2-3

DNA: TGTGCCAGCAGTTCCGGGACAGCCTCTGGAAACACCATATATTTT
CDR3: CASSSGTASGNTIYF
D: TRBD1
V: TRBV28
size: .
J: TRBJ1-3

DNA: TGTGCCAGCTCATCCGGGTCCTACAATGAGCAGTTCTTC
CDR3: CASSSGSYNEQFF
D: .
V: TRBV18
size: .
J: TRBJ2-1

DNA: TGCGCCAGCAGCCAAGATAGAGAGCAGTACTTC
CDR3: CASSQDREQYF
D: .
V: TRBV4-1
size: .
J: TRBJ2-7

DNA: TGTGCCAGCAGCTCTGAGGGACTAGCGGCCTACAATGAGCAGTTCTTC
CDR3: CASSSEGLAAYNEQFF
D: TRBD2
V: TRBV5-6
size: .
J: TRBJ2-1

DNA: TGTGCCAGTAGTAGGGGACAGCGTGGTCGTCGCGGGGAGCTGTTTTTT
CDR3: CASSRGQRGRRGELFF
D: TRBD1
V: TRBV19
size: few
J: TRBJ2-2

DNA: TGTGCCAGCAGTTTCACAGGGGGCTATGGCTACACCTTC
CDR3: CASSFTGGYGYTF
D: TRBD1
V: TRBV28
size: .
J: TRBJ1-2

DNA: TGTGCCAGCAGCTTGGTGGGGAGTGGTGAGCAGTTCTTC
CDR3: CASSLVGSGEQFF
D: .
V: TRBV5-4
size: .
J: TRBJ2-1

DNA: TGTGCCACCTACCCCGCCGGGACAGGGGGCAACGAGCAGTACTTC
CDR3: CATYPAGTGGNEQYF
D: TRBD1
V: TRBV6-5
size: .
J: TRBJ2-7

DNA: TGTGCCAGCTCACTACAGGACGGAGCCTACGAGCAGTACTTC
CDR3: CASSLQDGAYEQYF
D: .
V: TRBV18
size: .
J: TRBJ2-7

DNA: TGTGCCAGCAGTGGGACAGGGCCCAACTATGGCTACACCTTC
CDR3: CASSGTGPNYGYTF
D: TRBD1
V: TRBV2
size: .
J: TRBJ1-2

DNA: TGTGCCACCCACCGCAGCAGGGGGGTCGAGCAGTACTTC
CDR3: CATHRSRGVEQYF
D: .
V: TRBV2
size: .
J: TRBJ2-7

DNA: TGTGCCATCACGACTAGCGGGCTTTACGAGCAGTACTTC
CDR3: CAITTSGLYEQYF
D: TRBD2
V: TRBV10-3
size: .
J: TRBJ2-7

DNA: TGTGCCAGCAGTTCTTGGACTAGCGGGATATTATACAATGAGCAGTTCTTC
CDR3: CASSSWTSGILYNEQFF
D: TRBD2
V: TRBV28
size: .
J: TRBJ2-1

DNA: TGTGCCACCGTTCCCCCGGCTAGCGGATACAATGAGCAGTTCTTC
CDR3: CATVPPASGYNEQFF
D: TRBD2
V: TRBV27
size: .
J: TRBJ2-1

DNA: TGTTCCAGCAGCCGACTCCTAGCGGGAGGGCCTTACGGGGAGCTGTTTTTT
CDR3: CSSSRLLAGGPYGELFF
D: TRBD2
V: TRBV7-9
size: .
J: TRBJ2-2

DNA: TGTGCCACCAGCAGAGACAGGGGAGGGGGGAACACTGAAGCTTTCTTT
CDR3: CATSRDRGGGNTEAFF
D: .
V: TRBV15
size: few
J: TRBJ1-1

DNA: TGCGCCAGCAGTCAATCTGGGACAGCCAACCGGTATTTT
CDR3: CASSQSGTANRYF
D: TRBD1
V: TRBV23-1
size: few
J: TRBJ2-3

DNA: TGTGCCAGTAGTATAGCCCCTGCGGGAGGCTACGAGCAGTACTTC
CDR3: CASSIAPAGGYEQYF
D: TRBD2
V: TRBV19
size: .
J: TRBJ2-7

DNA: TGCAGCGTTGAAGGGGGGAGGGCCAGCACAGATACGCAGTATTTT
CDR3: CSVEGGRASTDTQYF
D: TRBD2
V: TRBV29-1
size: .
J: TRBJ2-3

DNA: TGTGCCAGCAGCGAACAGGGGGCTGGTAATGAAAAACTGTTTTTT
CDR3: CASSEQGAGNEKLFF
D: TRBD1
V: TRBV28
size: .
J: TRBJ1-4

DNA: TGTGCCAGCGGGGGCGGGAGGTCCGCCGAGCAGTACTTC
CDR3: CASGGGRSAEQYF
D: TRBD2
V: TRBV5-4
size: .
J: TRBJ2-7

DNA: TGTGCCAGCAGCTTATCTTTGGCGGCTGTCCCCTCCTACGAGCAGTACTTC
CDR3: CASSLSLAAVPSYEQYF
D: .
V: TRBV7-9
size: once
J: TRBJ2-7

DNA: TGTGCCACCAAGAGATCGCAGGCCAGCACAGATACGCAGTATTTT
CDR3: CATKRSQASTDTQYF
D: .
V: TRBV15
size: few
J: TRBJ2-3

DNA: TGTGCCAGCACCGGGGACACAGCCTACGAGCAGTACTTC
CDR3: CASTGDTAYEQYF
D: .
V: TRBV6-1
size: .
J: TRBJ2-7

DNA: TGCGCCAGCAGCCTACAGGGGGCGAACACTGAAGCTTTCTTT
CDR3: CASSLQGANTEAFF
D: TRBD1
V: TRBV5-1
size: .
J: TRBJ1-1

DNA: TGTGCCAGCAGTCCCATAGCGGATAGCTCCTACAATGAGCAGTTCTTC
CDR3: CASSPIADSSYNEQFF
D: .
V: TRBV28
size: .
J: TRBJ2-1

DNA: TGCGCCAGCAGCCCAGGACAAAGCACCGGGGAGCTGTTTTTT
CDR3: CASSPGQSTGELFF
D: .
V: TRBV5-1
size: .
J: TRBJ2-2

DNA: TGTGCCAGCAGGCCCCAGGGGAGTTGGGGCTACACCTTC
CDR3: CASRPQGSWGYTF
D: .
V: TRBV6-4
size: .
J: TRBJ1-2

DNA: TGTGCCAGTATTCGGACTAGCGGAGATAACACCGGGGAGCTGTTTTTT
CDR3: CASIRTSGDNTGELFF
D: TRBD2
V: TRBV19
size: .
J: TRBJ2-2

DNA: TGTGCCAGCAGCGGGGGACACGGCCGGAAACTGTTTTTT
CDR3: CASSGGHGRKLFF
D: .
V: TRBV7-2
size: .
J: TRBJ1-4

DNA: TGTGCCAGCAGCTTAACGGCGGGTAGAGGCGGCTACACCTTC
CDR3: CASSLTAGRGGYTF
D: .
V: TRBV7-3
size: .
J: TRBJ1-2

DNA: TGTGCCAGCAGTGAATTGCCCCAGGGAAGCCTCCACTTT
CDR3: CASSELPQGSLHF
D: .
V: TRBV25-1
size: .
J: TRBJ1-6